The rows below give T cell receptor beta chains drawn from one sample of a study of T cell changes during pregnancy in multiple sclerosis. Here immunoSEQ multiplex PCR was the method, and the copy in TCRdb shows in-frame clones only, minus some. This sample yields some 29,000 clones, of which 87% are seen a single time; 6% to 9% belongs to the top ten. The material sequenced was CD8+ T cells from peripheral blood mononuclear cells, taken before pregnancy. These receptors were obtained from a female donor with multiple sclerosis, enrolled in a pregnancy study. Each CDR3 is given with its conserved first and last residue. The D gene is left open where the match is weak. Size tells how often a clone was seen (once, few, many) or the class of an expanded clone, and some rows leave it out.

len,v_gene,d_gene,j_gene,abundance,CDR3nt,CDR3aa
15,TRBV9,-,TRBJ2-7,once,TGTGCCAGCAGCGTAAGGGGAGGTTCAGTCTACGAGCAGTACTTC,CASSVRGGSVYEQYF
11,TRBV28,TRBD2,TRBJ2-1,-,TGTGCCAGCAATCAAGCGGGAGAGCAGTTCTTC,CASNQAGEQFF
15,TRBV30,TRBD1,TRBJ1-5,-,TGTGCCTGGAGTGTTGGGACAGTTAGCAATCAGCCCCAGCATTTT,CAWSVGTVSNQPQHF
14,TRBV11-2,TRBD1,TRBJ2-5,-,TGTGCCAGCAGCTTATCAGGGGGCTTAGAGACCCAGTACTTC,CASSLSGGLETQYF
17,TRBV12-5,TRBD1,TRBJ2-4,once,TGTGCTAGTGGTTTGGTACTAGGACAGGGTATCGAAAACATTCAGTACTTC,CASGLVLGQGIENIQYF
14,TRBV19,-,TRBJ2-1,-,TGTGCCAGTAGTTCCGGGATTAACTACAATGAGCAGTTCTTC,CASSSGINYNEQFF
14,TRBV6-5,TRBD1,TRBJ2-7,-,TGTGCCAGCAGCGGCGGACAGGACCGCTACGAGCAGTACTTC,CASSGGQDRYEQYF
14,TRBV27,-,TRBJ2-4,-,TGTGCCAGCAGTCAACTGACCTTATCGGGCATTCAGTACTTC,CASSQLTLSGIQYF
24,TRBV2,TRBD2,TRBJ2-1,-,TGTGCCAGCAGTGAGTGGTTGACAGGGGCTAGGACTAGCGGGATTCAGATAGGAAGAAATGAGCAGTTCTTC,CASSEWLTGARTSGIQIGRNEQFF
15,TRBV9,TRBD1,TRBJ2-2,-,TGTGCCAGCAGCGTAGATACAGGGGGATCCGGGGAGCTGTTTTTT,CASSVDTGGSGELFF
16,TRBV5-1,TRBD2,TRBJ2-1,-,TGCGCCAGCAGTCCGGGACTAGCGGGGGAGGGAGATGAGCAGTTCTTC,CASSPGLAGEGDEQFF
14,TRBV5-6,TRBD1,TRBJ2-7,-,TGTGCCAGCAGCACTTGGACAGGAACCTACGAGCAGTACTTC,CASSTWTGTYEQYF
14,TRBV27,TRBD1,TRBJ1-2,few,TGTGCCAGCAGTTTAACCAGGGGGCCCTATGGCTACACCTTC,CASSLTRGPYGYTF
16,TRBV2,-,TRBJ1-1,-,TGTGCCAGCAGTGAGGGGGGGAAACCCATGAACACTGAAGCTTTCTTT,CASSEGGKPMNTEAFF
14,TRBV28,-,TRBJ2-7,once,TGTGCCAGCACCCTTCAGGGGATGGGGTACGAGCAGTACTTC,CASTLQGMGYEQYF
15,TRBV25-1,-,TRBJ2-5,-,TGTGCCAGCAGTGGGTTCCCTGGAGGGACGGAGACCCAGTACTTC,CASSGFPGGTETQYF
11,TRBV18,-,TRBJ2-3,once,TGTGCCAGCTCCCTAGCAGATACGCAGTATTTT,CASSLADTQYF
14,TRBV5-1,-,TRBJ1-6,-,TGCGCCAGCAGCTTGAGACAGAGCAATTCACCCCTCCACTTT,CASSLRQSNSPLHF
18,TRBV5-4,TRBD1,TRBJ1-2,-,TGTGCCAGCAGCCGAACGAATGCAGGGGGCGCAAGGCCCTATGGCTACACCTTC,CASSRTNAGGARPYGYTF
16,TRBV5-4,TRBD2,TRBJ2-3,-,TGTGCCAGCAGCCCCCGACTAGCGGGGACCACAGATACGCAGTATTTT,CASSPRLAGTTDTQYF
15,TRBV7-9,TRBD2,TRBJ2-5,-,TGTGCCAGCAGCTTAGCTAGCGGGGTCAAAGAGACCCAGTACTTC,CASSLASGVKETQYF
13,TRBV11-2,TRBD1,TRBJ2-5,once,TGTGCCAGCAGCTTTACAGGGGAAGAGACCCAGTACTTC,CASSFTGEETQYF
14,TRBV28,-,TRBJ2-7,-,TGTGCCAGCAGCTTTGACAGCCTACGGCGCGAGCAGTACTTC,CASSFDSLRREQYF
12,TRBV27,-,TRBJ2-1,-,TGTGCCAGCAGTCTCCAGGGCAATGAGCAGTTCTTC,CASSLQGNEQFF
15,TRBV4-2,-,TRBJ1-2,-,TGTGCCAGCAGCCAAGATCGACCGAGGGGGTATGGCTACACCTTC,CASSQDRPRGYGYTF
14,TRBV5-6,-,TRBJ1-2,-,TGTGCCAGCAGCTTACGTGACAGCTACTATGGCTACACCTTC,CASSLRDSYYGYTF
12,TRBV29-1,-,TRBJ2-7,-,TGCAGCGTTGCGGCAGGGGACTACGAGCAGTACTTC,CSVAAGDYEQYF
15,TRBV7-3,-,TRBJ2-7,-,TGTGCCAGCAGCTTAAGCCCGGGTGCCTACTACGAGCAGTACTTC,CASSLSPGAYYEQYF
14,TRBV4-1,TRBD2,TRBJ2-5,-,TGCGCCAGCAGCCAACTAGCGGGAGGAGAGACCCAGTACTTC,CASSQLAGGETQYF
16,TRBV6-5,-,TRBJ1-1,-,TGTGCCAGCAGTTACTCGTTCGGGGGGCGAAACACTGAAGCTTTCTTT,CASSYSFGGRNTEAFF
15,TRBV5-8,-,TRBJ2-4,-,TGTGCCAGCAGCTTGGGGGGGCGCGCCAAAAACATTCAGTACTTC,CASSLGGRAKNIQYF
14,TRBV6-4,-,TRBJ2-3,once,TGTGCCAGCAGTGTGGGGGGGGCGACAGATACGCAGTATTTT,CASSVGGATDTQYF
14,TRBV5-4,TRBD2,TRBJ2-3,once,TGTGCCAGCATGCGGGGGGGAAGCACAGATACGCAGTATTTT,CASMRGGSTDTQYF
12,TRBV7-9,-,TRBJ1-2,few,TGTGCCATCCTGCGGGGCAACTATGGCTACACCTTC,CAILRGNYGYTF
15,TRBV28,TRBD2,TRBJ2-7,-,TGTGCCAGCAGTGCACTAGCGGACTACTCCTACGAGCAGTACTTC,CASSALADYSYEQYF